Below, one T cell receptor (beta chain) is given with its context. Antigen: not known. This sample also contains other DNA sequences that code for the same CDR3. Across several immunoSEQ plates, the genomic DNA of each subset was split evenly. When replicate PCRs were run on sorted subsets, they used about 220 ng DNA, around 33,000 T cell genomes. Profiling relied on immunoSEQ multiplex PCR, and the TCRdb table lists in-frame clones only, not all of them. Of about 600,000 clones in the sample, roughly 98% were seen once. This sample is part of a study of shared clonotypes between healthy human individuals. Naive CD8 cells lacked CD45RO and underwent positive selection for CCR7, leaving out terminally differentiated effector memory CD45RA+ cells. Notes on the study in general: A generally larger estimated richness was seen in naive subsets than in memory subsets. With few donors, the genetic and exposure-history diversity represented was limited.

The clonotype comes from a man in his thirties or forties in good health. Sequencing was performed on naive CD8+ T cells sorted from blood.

DNA of the CDR3: TGTGCCAGCAGCTTAGTATCAGGGAACACTGAAGCTTTCTTT. Its protein product is CASSLVSGNTEAFF. The chain is built from TRBV7-9 and TRBJ1-1; D unclear. This CDR3 spans 14 amino acids. V was cut by 1 base and J by 1 base, with 7 bases left in between. Per germline, CDR1 SEHNR and CDR2 FQNEAQ (reference sequence).